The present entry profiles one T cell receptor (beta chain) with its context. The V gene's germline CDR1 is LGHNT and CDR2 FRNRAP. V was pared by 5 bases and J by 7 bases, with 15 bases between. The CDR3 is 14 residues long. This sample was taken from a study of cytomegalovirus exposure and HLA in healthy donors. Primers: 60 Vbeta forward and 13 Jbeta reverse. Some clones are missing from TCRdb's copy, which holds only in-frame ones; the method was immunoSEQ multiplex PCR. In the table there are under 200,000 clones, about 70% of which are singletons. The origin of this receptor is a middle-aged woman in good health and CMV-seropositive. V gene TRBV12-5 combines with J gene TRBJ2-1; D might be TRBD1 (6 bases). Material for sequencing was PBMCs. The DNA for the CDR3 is TGTGCTAGTGGTACAGGGACCTTGTATAATGAGCAGTTCTTC. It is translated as CASGTGTLYNEQFF.